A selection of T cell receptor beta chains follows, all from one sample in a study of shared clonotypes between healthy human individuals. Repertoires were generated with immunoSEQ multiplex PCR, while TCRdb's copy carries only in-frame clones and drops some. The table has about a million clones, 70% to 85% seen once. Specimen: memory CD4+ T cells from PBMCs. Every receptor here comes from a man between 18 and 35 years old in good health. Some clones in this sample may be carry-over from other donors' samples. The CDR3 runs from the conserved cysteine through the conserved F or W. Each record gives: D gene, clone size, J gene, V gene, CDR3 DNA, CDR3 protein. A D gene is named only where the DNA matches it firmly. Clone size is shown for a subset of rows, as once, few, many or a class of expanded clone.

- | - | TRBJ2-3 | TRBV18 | TGTGCCAGCTCAAGACTAGGACAGAGTTCGGATACGCAGTATTTT | CASSRLGQSSDTQYF
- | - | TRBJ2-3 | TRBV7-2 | TGTGCCAGCAGCTTTGGGGGGCCAGATACGCAGTATTTT | CASSFGGPDTQYF
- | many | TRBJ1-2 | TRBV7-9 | TGTGCCAGAGGAGGCTACACCTTC | CARGGYTF
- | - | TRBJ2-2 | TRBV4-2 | TGTGCCAGCAGCCCCTATTACGGGCTGAACACCGGGGAGCTGTTTTTT | CASSPYYGLNTGELFF
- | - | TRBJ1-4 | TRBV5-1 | TGCGCCAGCAGCTTGGAGGGGAGACGAGGGAACGAAAAACTGTTTTTT | CASSLEGRRGNEKLFF
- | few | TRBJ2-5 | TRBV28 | TGTGCCAGCAGTCGGACAGCTGGAGAGACCCAGTACTTC | CASSRTAGETQYF
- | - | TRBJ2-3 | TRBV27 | TGTGCCAGCAGCCGTGCGGGCGGGGTACGAAAGTATTTT | CASSRAGGVRKYF
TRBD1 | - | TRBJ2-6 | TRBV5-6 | TGTGCCAGCAGCCTCATCCAGGGGGCTTCGTGGTCCGGGGCCAACGTCCTGACTTTC | CASSLIQGASWSGANVLTF
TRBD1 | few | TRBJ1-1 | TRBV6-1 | TGTGCCAGCGGAGGGACAGTGAACACTGAAGCTTTCTTT | CASGGTVNTEAFF
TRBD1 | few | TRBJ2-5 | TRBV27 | TGTGCCAGCAGTACAGGGGACAGAAGGCAAGAGACCCAGTACTTC | CASSTGDRRQETQYF
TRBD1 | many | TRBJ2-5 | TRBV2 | TGTGCCAGCAGTGCGACAGGGGGAGAGACCCAGTACTTC | CASSATGGETQYF
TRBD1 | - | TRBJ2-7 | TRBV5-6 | TGTGCCAGCAGCCAAAACCCCGGGACAGGGTGGGACTACGAGCAGTACTTC | CASSQNPGTGWDYEQYF
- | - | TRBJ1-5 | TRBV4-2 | TGTGCCAGCAGCCAAGAGCAGGGGCGGGTTAATCAGCCCCAGCATTTT | CASSQEQGRVNQPQHF
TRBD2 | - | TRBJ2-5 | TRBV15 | TGTGCCATTCGTCCTAGCGGCATACAGCAAGAGACCCAGTACTTC | CAIRPSGIQQETQYF
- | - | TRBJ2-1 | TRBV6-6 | TGTGCCAGCAGCAGAGCGGGCGCGTGGGAGCAGTTCTTC | CASSRAGAWEQFF
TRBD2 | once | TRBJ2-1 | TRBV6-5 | TGTGCCAGCACCCACGGGGGGAGGGCGGTCAATGAGCAGTTCTTC | CASTHGGRAVNEQFF
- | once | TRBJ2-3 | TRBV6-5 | TGTGCCAGCAGTGATCCGATCACAGATACGCAGTATTTT | CASSDPITDTQYF
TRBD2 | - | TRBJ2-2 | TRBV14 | TGTGCCAGCAGCCCCCGGACTAGTTCGCACACCGGGGAGCTGTTTTTT | CASSPRTSSHTGELFF
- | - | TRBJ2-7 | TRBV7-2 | TGTGCCAGCAGCTTAGGAGGGGGTCCCTACGAGCAGTACTTC | CASSLGGGPYEQYF
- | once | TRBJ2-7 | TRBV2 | TGTGCCAGCAGTGCTAGTACAACCTACGAGCAGTACTTC | CASSASTTYEQYF
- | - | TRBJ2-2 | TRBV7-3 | TGTGCCAGCAGTTCTGACCCAACCGGGGAGCTGTTTTTT | CASSSDPTGELFF
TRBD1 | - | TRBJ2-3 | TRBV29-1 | TGCAGCGTCCAAGGGGGCATGCTTAGCTCAGATACGCAGTATTTT | CSVQGGMLSSDTQYF
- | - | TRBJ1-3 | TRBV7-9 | TGTGCCAGCAGCGTGGGGCCAGGAAACACCATATATTTT | CASSVGPGNTIYF
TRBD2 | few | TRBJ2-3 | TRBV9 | TGTGCCAGCAGCGTTTCACTAGCGGCTAGCACAGATACGCAGTATTTT | CASSVSLAASTDTQYF
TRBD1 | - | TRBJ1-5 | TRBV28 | TGTGCCAGCAAGGGGGCAGGGGAGGGCAATCAGCCCCAGCATTTT | CASKGAGEGNQPQHF
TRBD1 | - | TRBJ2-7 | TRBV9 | TGTGCCAGCAGCGTAGGACAGGGGTCCTACTACGAGCAGTACTTC | CASSVGQGSYYEQYF
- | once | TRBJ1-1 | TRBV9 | TGTGCCAGCAGCGCTTCACCTCTTAGCCTCGCGGGGAGGACTGAAGCTTTCTTT | CASSASPLSLAGRTEAFF
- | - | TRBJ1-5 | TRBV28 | TGTGCCAGCGGGGGCCATATGGCGGGCAATCAGCCCCAGCATTTT | CASGGHMAGNQPQHF
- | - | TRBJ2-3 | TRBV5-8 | TGTGCCAGCAGCGCAAGGACAGCGGGGAGCACAGATACGCAGTATTTT | CASSARTAGSTDTQYF
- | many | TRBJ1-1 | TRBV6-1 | TGTGCCAGCAGTGAAGCGCCAGGACTGAACACTGAAGCTTTCTTT | CASSEAPGLNTEAFF
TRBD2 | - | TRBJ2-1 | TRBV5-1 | TGCGCCAGCAGCTCCCCCGGCGGGAGGTCCGATGAGCAGTTCTTC | CASSSPGGRSDEQFF
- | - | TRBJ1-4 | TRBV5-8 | TGTGCCAGCAGTCAGGGTACAACTAATGAAAAACTGTTTTTT | CASSQGTTNEKLFF
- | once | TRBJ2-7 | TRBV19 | TGTGCCAGTAGAATGAAGGCCCTTCCCCAGTACGAGCAGTACTTC | CASRMKALPQYEQYF
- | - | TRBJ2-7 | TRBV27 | TGTGCCAGCAGTTTATCGTGGCAGGGAGGCTACGAGCAGTACTTC | CASSLSWQGGYEQYF
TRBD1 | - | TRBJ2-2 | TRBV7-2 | TGTGCCAGCAGCCCTCGACAGGGGGCTTCCGGGGAGCTGTTTTTT | CASSPRQGASGELFF
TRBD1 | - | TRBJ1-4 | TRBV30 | TGTGCCTGGAGTACCCGAAAGGGGGCTCTTGGGGAAAAACTGTTTTTT | CAWSTRKGALGEKLFF
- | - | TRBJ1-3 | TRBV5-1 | TGCGCCAGCAGCGGCACCGGCTCTGGAAACACCATATATTTT | CASSGTGSGNTIYF
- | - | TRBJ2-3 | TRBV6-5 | TGTGCCAGCAGCCCGACCCTTACAGCAGATACGCAGTATTTT | CASSPTLTADTQYF
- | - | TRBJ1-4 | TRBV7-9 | TGTGCCAGCACAGGGACAACTAATGAAAAACTGTTTTTT | CASTGTTNEKLFF
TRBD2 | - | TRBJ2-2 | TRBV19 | TGTGCCAGTAGTAGTAGCGGGAGGGCCGGAACCGGGGAGCTGTTTTTT | CASSSSGRAGTGELFF
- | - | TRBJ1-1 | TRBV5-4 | TGTGCCAGCAGCTTGGAATTGCGGGTGAACACTGAAGCTTTCTTT | CASSLELRVNTEAFF
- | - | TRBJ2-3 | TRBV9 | TGTGCCAGCAGCGTAGGGTCCACAGATACGCAGTATTTT | CASSVGSTDTQYF
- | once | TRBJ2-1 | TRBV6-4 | TGTGCCAGCAGTCCAACTAGGCGGGACAGACCGATTAGCTCCTACAATGAGCAGTTCTTC | CASSPTRRDRPISSYNEQFF
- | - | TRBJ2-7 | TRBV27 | TGTGCCAGCAGTCGGGGGAGCTCCTACGAGCAGTACTTC | CASSRGSSYEQYF
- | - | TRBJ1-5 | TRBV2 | TGTGCCAGCAGCCAATCGACAGTAGGCAATCAGCCCCAGCATTTT | CASSQSTVGNQPQHF
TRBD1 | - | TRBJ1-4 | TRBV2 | TGTGCCAGCTTGGGACAGCCAGTTAATGAAAAACTGTTTTTT | CASLGQPVNEKLFF
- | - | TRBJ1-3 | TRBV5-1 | TGCGCCAGCAGCCCCTCGCCAGGCAGCTCTGGAAACACCATATATTTT | CASSPSPGSSGNTIYF
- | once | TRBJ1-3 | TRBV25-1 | TGTGCCAGCATTCCAGGGACTGGAAACACCATATATTTT | CASIPGTGNTIYF
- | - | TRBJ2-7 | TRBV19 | TGTGCCAGTGACGAGCAGTACTTC | CASDEQYF
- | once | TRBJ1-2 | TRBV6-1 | TGTGCCAGCAGTGAAAGAGGCAGCCTGAACTATGGCTACACCTTC | CASSERGSLNYGYTF
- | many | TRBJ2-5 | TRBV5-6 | TGTGCCAGCAGCTGGGACAACCAAGAGACCCAGTACTTC | CASSWDNQETQYF
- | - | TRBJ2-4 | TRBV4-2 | TGTGCCAAACGTTTTCGGGAAATACTAACCAAAAACATTCAGTACTTC | CAKRFREILTKNIQYF